This TCR beta chain derives from a study of cytomegalovirus exposure and HLA in healthy donors. Study conclusions and caveats: Rarity held for most TCR sequences, but there were some public TCRs that occurred in many donors.

In germline, CDR1 is SGHTA, CDR2 FQGNSA. Trimming cost V 0 bases and J 4 bases, with 10 bases left between them. The CDR3 loop spans 15 amino acids. Both 60 Vbeta primers and 13 Jbeta primers went into the PCR. Assay: immunoSEQ multiplex PCR; the TCRdb copy retains only in-frame clones and omits some. This sample has about 59,000 clones, with 75% to 85% found just once. Worth noting for this clone: Its antigen is still unknown.

V is TRBV7-2 and J is TRBJ2-1; D remains ambiguous. Sequencing was carried out using PBMCs. The receptor was isolated from a woman aged 40 to 50 in good health and CMV-seronegative. CDR3 nucleotide sequence: TGTGCCAGCAGCTTAGCGCTAGGAGAATACAATGAGCAGTTCTTC. Protein: CASSLALGEYNEQFF. Full variable domain (remainder filled in from reference TRBV7-2 and TRBJ2-1): GAGVSQSPSNKVTEKGKDVELRCDPISGHTALYWYRQSLGQGLEFLIYFQGNSAPDKSGLPSDRFSAERTGGSVSTLTIQRTQQEDSAVYLCASSLALGEYNEQFFGPGTRLTVL.